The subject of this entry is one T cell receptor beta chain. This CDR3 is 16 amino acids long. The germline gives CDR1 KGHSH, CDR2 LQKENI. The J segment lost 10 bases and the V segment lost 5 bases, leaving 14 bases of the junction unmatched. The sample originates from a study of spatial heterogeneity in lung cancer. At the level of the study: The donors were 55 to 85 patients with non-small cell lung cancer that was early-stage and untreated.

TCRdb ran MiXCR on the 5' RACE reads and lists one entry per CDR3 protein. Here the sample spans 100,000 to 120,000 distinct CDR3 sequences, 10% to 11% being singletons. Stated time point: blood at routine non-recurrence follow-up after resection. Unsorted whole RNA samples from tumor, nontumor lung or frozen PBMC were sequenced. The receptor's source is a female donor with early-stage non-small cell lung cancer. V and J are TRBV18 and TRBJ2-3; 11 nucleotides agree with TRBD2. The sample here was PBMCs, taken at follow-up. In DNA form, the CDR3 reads TGTGCCAGCTCAACCACGGTTGGGCTAGCGGGAGGAGCGCAGTATTTT. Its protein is CASSTTVGLAGGAQYF.